A selection of T cell receptor beta chains follows, all from one sample in a study of cytomegalovirus exposure and HLA in healthy donors. The assay was immunoSEQ multiplex PCR, and TCRdb's table has in-frame clones only and misses some. The sample carries about 160,000 clones, about three quarters recorded once. What was sequenced was PBMCs. The receptors here all came from a young man in good health and CMV-seropositive. The CDR3 runs from the conserved cysteine through the conserved F or W. The D gene is left open where the match is weak. The size field is filled for only some rows; it gives once, few, many or a size class.

J,size,length,D,V,DNA,CDR3
TRBJ1-6,-,13,-,TRBV2,TGTGCCAGCAAACTCGACAGAAATTCACCCCTCCACTTT,CASKLDRNSPLHF
TRBJ2-3,-,13,-,TRBV9,TGTGCCAGCAGCGTAGGGGGGGAAGATACGCAGTATTTT,CASSVGGEDTQYF
TRBJ1-6,few,15,TRBD1,TRBV7-3,TGTGCCAGCAGCTCCCAGGGACAGGGGAATTCACCCCTCCACTTT,CASSSQGQGNSPLHF
TRBJ2-3,-,14,-,TRBV12-5,TGTGCTAGTGGTTTAGGGGTGAGCACAGATACGCAGTATTTT,CASGLGVSTDTQYF
TRBJ2-2,-,17,TRBD2,TRBV7-6,TGTGCCAGCAGCTTAGGCACTAGCGGGATTGGCACCGGGGAGCTGTTTTTT,CASSLGTSGIGTGELFF
TRBJ2-1,-,16,TRBD1,TRBV9,TGTGCCAGCAGCGTAGCTGTAGGACAAAGGGGGCATGAGCAGTTCTTC,CASSVAVGQRGHEQFF
TRBJ2-3,-,17,TRBD2,TRBV11-3,TGTGCCAGCAGCTCGGGACTAGCAGAACCCAACACAGATACGCAGTATTTT,CASSSGLAEPNTDTQYF
TRBJ2-3,-,16,TRBD1,TRBV7-8,TGTGCCAGCAGTCCAAGGACAGGGCCGGGTGGGGATACGCAGTATTTT,CASSPRTGPGGDTQYF
TRBJ1-2,-,15,-,TRBV6-1,TGTGCCAGCAAGGATGAGGGCGCCGCGGACTATGGCTACACCTTC,CASKDEGAADYGYTF
TRBJ1-3,-,15,-,TRBV28,TGTGCCAGCCGTTTGGGGGGGGGCTCTGGAAACACCATATATTTT,CASRLGGGSGNTIYF
TRBJ2-5,-,14,-,TRBV7-9,TGTGCCAGCAGCTTAGGGGACTACCAAGAGACCCAGTACTTC,CASSLGDYQETQYF
TRBJ2-2,-,16,TRBD2,TRBV28,TGTGCCAGCAGTTCGAGACTAGCGGGAATCACCGGGGAGCTGTTTTTT,CASSSRLAGITGELFF
TRBJ1-1,-,16,-,TRBV7-6,TGTGCCAGCAGCCCAAGACAGGCAAACACGAACACTGAAGCTTTCTTT,CASSPRQANTNTEAFF
TRBJ1-2,few,13,TRBD1,TRBV6-5,TGTGCCAGCAGTTCGGACAGGAGCTATGGCTACACCTTC,CASSSDRSYGYTF
TRBJ2-5,-,13,-,TRBV5-5,TGTGCCAGCAGCTTGGGGCCCCCGGGGGCCCAGTACTTC,CASSLGPPGAQYF
TRBJ1-1,-,16,-,TRBV19,TGTGCCAGTAGTATGGAGGGCCTTAACATGAACACTGAAGCTTTCTTT,CASSMEGLNMNTEAFF
TRBJ2-2,-,15,-,TRBV10-1,TGCGCCAGCTGGGGGGGGACAGGGAACACCGGGGAGCTGTTTTTT,CASWGGTGNTGELFF
TRBJ1-4,few,12,TRBD1,TRBV29-1,TGCAGCACCCGGACAGGGACTGAAAAACTGTTTTTT,CSTRTGTEKLFF
TRBJ1-1,-,12,-,TRBV28,TGTGCCAGCAGTTTTCTGGGAGTTGAAGCTTTCTTT,CASSFLGVEAFF
TRBJ1-1,once,13,TRBD1,TRBV5-1,TGCGCCAGCAGCAGGACAGGGAACACTGAAGCTTTCTTT,CASSRTGNTEAFF
TRBJ1-2,-,13,-,TRBV11-2,TGTGCCAGCAGCTTTGAAACTTCCTATGGCTACACCTTC,CASSFETSYGYTF
TRBJ2-3,-,16,-,TRBV27,TGTGCCAGCAAACTTACCGGGACAACCAGCACAGATACGCAGTATTTT,CASKLTGTTSTDTQYF